What follows are 16 T cell receptor beta chains derived from one specimen sequenced in a study of cytomegalovirus exposure and HLA in healthy donors. TCRdb's copy holds only in-frame clones and misses some; the assay was immunoSEQ multiplex PCR. This sample has about 74,000 clones; 94% occur once, and the top ten carry under 2%. The sample taken for sequencing was PBMCs. These receptors originate from a woman between 18 and 30 years old in good health and CMV-seropositive.

The chain employs TRBV7-2 and TRBJ1-2; the D is unclear. The CDR3 is 13 amino acids. CDR1 SGHTA and CDR2 FQGNSA come from the germline V gene. The V end lost 1 base, the J end lost 5 bases, and 8 bases lay between the germline ends. The CDR3 DNA is TGTGCCAGCAGCTTAGACCGGGAATATGGCTACACCTTC. This gives the protein CASSLDREYGYTF.

This sequence joins TRBV6-5 and TRBJ2-7, with D possibly matching TRBD1 (5 bases). The CDR3 runs 14 residues. The ends were cut back, 2 bases at V and 3 bases at J, with 11 bases in the middle. Per germline, CDR1 MNHEY and CDR2 SVGAGI. The DNA for the CDR3 is TGTGCCAGCAGTTACGGGGCCGGCGGCTACGAGCAGTACTTC. Protein product: CASSYGAGGYEQYF.

V is TRBV19 and J is TRBJ2-4; 7 nucleotides line up with TRBD2. The CDR3 runs 15 residues. Germline V lookup: CDR1 LNHDA, CDR2 SQIVND (reference sequence). Trimming removed 5 bases from V and 4 bases from J; junction bases left unmatched: 8. The CDR3 DNA follows: TGTGCCAGTAGTGTGGCCAGCGGGATTAAAAACATTCAGTACTTC. Its protein product is CASSVASGIKNIQYF.

The chain is built from TRBV5-6 and TRBJ2-2, with a weak D call TRBD1 (6 bases). Per germline, CDR1 SGHDT and CDR2 YYEEEE. V was clipped by 2 bases and J by 5 bases, with 10 bases between them. The CDR3 has 14 amino acids. CDR3 loop: CASSLIGGTGELFF. The CDR3 region has the DNA TGTGCCAGCAGCTTAATAGGGGGTACCGGGGAGCTGTTTTTT.

V gene TRBV2 combines with J gene TRBJ2-1, with D tentatively TRBD2 (6 bases). The CDR3 extends over 15 amino acids. CDR1 is SNHLY, CDR2 FYNNEI, per germline. V shed 7 bases and J shed 1 base, with 14 bases lying between them. The CDR3 sequence is CASIHIGGSYNEQFF. Here the CDR3 DNA reads TGTGCCAGCATTCATATCGGGGGTTCCTACAATGAGCAGTTCTTC.

CDR3 amino acids: CASSEAAGYTEAFF. In DNA form, the CDR3 reads TGTGCCAGCAGTGAAGCGGCGGGGTACACTGAAGCTTTCTTT. V is TRBV6-1 and J is TRBJ1-1; unclear D gene. V was shortened by 0 bases and J by 3 bases, with 8 bases between the two germline ends. The CDR3 has 14 residues. The V gene's germline CDR1 is MNHNS and CDR2 SASEGT.

The chain couples TRBV9 to TRBJ2-3; a weak D match, TRBD1 (9 bases). Per germline, CDR1 SGDLS and CDR2 YYNGEE. CDR3 length equals 19 residues. Trimming took 4 bases from V and 10 from J, leaving 34 bases between them. CDR3 sequence reads: CASSPRTGEAGTSPRAQYF. CDR3 DNA: TGTGCCAGCAGCCCCCGGACAGGGGAGGCGGGGACTAGTCCCCGGGCGCAGTATTTT.

The V gene is TRBV5-6, the J gene TRBJ2-7; TRBD2 agrees at 10 bases. Germline CDR1 and CDR2: SGHDT and YYEEEE. J lost 2 bases, V lost 4 bases, and 6 bases had no gene match. The CDR3 covers 15 residues. Here the CDR3 reads CASSGSSGSAYEQYF. The CDR3 DNA is TGTGCCAGCAGCGGGTCTAGCGGGAGTGCCTACGAGCAGTACTTC.

As concerns this clone: The limits of the CDR3 on the DNA are not certain, so only TCRdb's listed CDR3 is given. The chain recombines TRBV30 with TRBJ2-1; the listed D gene, TRBD1, was not tested against the DNA. Germline V gene sequence: CDR1 GTSNPN, CDR2 SVGIG (reference sequence). 11 amino acids form the CDR3, both terminal residues included. The CDR3 spells CAWGLGTAWFF.

The V call is TRBV15, the J call TRBJ1-4, with 11 positions matching TRBD1. The CDR3 has 16 residues. The germline gives CDR1 LNHNV, CDR2 YYDKDF (reference sequence). Trimming at V came to 2 bases and at J to 5 bases, leaving 4 bases not matched to a gene. CDR3 coding DNA: TGTGCCACCAGCAGACCGGGACAGGGGGGCAATGAAAAACTGTTTTTT. Its translation is CATSRPGQGGNEKLFF. Supplemented by reference TRBV15 and TRBJ1-4, the full variable domain reads DAMVIQNPRYQVTQFGKPVTLSCSQTLNHNVMYWYQQKSSQAPKLLFHYYDKDFNNEADTPDNFQSRRPNTSFCFLDIRSPGLGDTAMYLCATSRPGQGGNEKLFFGSGTQLSVL.

This chain joins TRBV11-2 and TRBJ2-2; possibly TRBD1 for D (7 bases). The V end lost 5 bases, the J end lost 3 bases, and 22 bases lay between the germline ends. There are 18 residues in the CDR3. Per germline, CDR1 SGHAT and CDR2 FQNNGV. The CDR3 reads CASSLPRGADPDTGELFF. CDR3 sequence (DNA): TGTGCCAGCAGCCTCCCCAGGGGGGCTGACCCCGACACCGGGGAGCTGTTTTTT.

This rearrangement joins TRBV7-2 to TRBJ1-4; 7 bases are shared with TRBD1. V gave up 3 bases and J gave up 6 bases; unmatched junction bases: 1. The V gene's germline CDR1 is SGHTA and CDR2 FQGNSA. The CDR3 spans 13 residues. Written as DNA, the CDR3 is TGTGCCAGCAGCTTCGGGACAGATGAAAAACTGTTTTTT. Its translation is CASSFGTDEKLFF.

The chain is built from TRBV27 and TRBJ1-2; tentative D call: TRBD1 (6 bases). Germline V gives CDR1 MNHEY, CDR2 SMNVEV (reference sequence). The CDR3 length is 16 residues. Trimming pared 3 bases from V and 7 bases from J, leaving 21 bases between. In DNA, the CDR3 is TGTGCCAGCAGTTTCTCTCCGACAGGCCTGAAGGGTGGCTACACCTTC. It codes for CASSFSPTGLKGGYTF.

V and J are TRBV7-9 and TRBJ1-2; D remains ambiguous. The ends were cut back, 3 bases at V and 2 bases at J, with 7 bases in the middle. Germline V gene data show CDR1 as SEHNR and CDR2 as FQNEAQ (reference sequence). The length of the CDR3 is 13 residues. This chain's CDR3 is CASSLSENYGYTF. In nucleotides, the CDR3 is TGTGCCAGCAGCTTGTCTGAGAACTATGGCTACACCTTC.

The chain has TRBV29-1 and TRBJ1-2, with TRBD1 matching over 8 bases. This CDR3 is 13 amino acids long. V shed 5 bases and J 0 bases; nucleotides not matched to a gene: 2. CDR1 is SQVTM and CDR2 is ANQGSEA in the germline V gene. DNA for the CDR3: TGCAGCGTTTACAGGGGGTCTAACTATGGCTACACCTTC. Translation gives CSVYRGSNYGYTF.

The chain is built from TRBV4-2 and TRBJ1-5, with no clear D. From germline, CDR1 is LGHNA and CDR2 YNFKEQ. CDR3 length equals 15 residues. Trimming removed 1 base from V and 1 base from J, with 8 bases in between. CDR3 sequence: CASSQARRSNQPQHF. In DNA, the CDR3 is TGTGCCAGCAGCCAAGCTAGGAGAAGCAATCAGCCCCAGCATTTT.